This TCR beta chain was identified in a study of early T cells in non-severe SARS-CoV-2 infection. Study information: Bulk RNA taken from unsorted whole blood was sequenced, leaving chains unpaired.

This clonotype was recorded at least ten times. MiXCR, applied by TCRdb to the 5' RACE reads, yields one record per CDR3 protein. Among around 47,000 distinct CDR3 sequences listed, roughly 11% were seen once. Between the trimmed V and J ends, which lost 5 bases and 1 base, there was a span of 5 bases. The germline V gene has CDR1 SQVTM and CDR2 ANQGSEA. This CDR3 contains 11 residues. The J gene is TRBJ1-1, the V gene TRBV29-1; D is unclear. Source material: whole blood. This TCR was recovered from an adult who was a healthcare worker with PCR-confirmed SARS-CoV-2 infection or an uninfected control (not recorded which). In DNA form, the CDR3 reads TGCAGCGTTTGGGCGAACACTGAAGCTTTCTTT. This sequence encodes CSVWANTEAFF.